The 21 T cell receptor beta chains listed next were all sequenced from one sample in a study of T cell repertoires in ileal Crohn's disease. Produced via immunoSEQ multiplex PCR; TCRdb's table is partial and in-frame only. The table records 4,500 to 5,500 clones, roughly 74% of them present only once. Material for sequencing was ileal tissue. The receptors derive from an adult with Crohn's disease.

The rearrangement joins TRBV25-1 to TRBJ1-3; D possibly corresponds to TRBD1 (6 bases). The CDR3 has 16 residues. The V end was cut by 2 bases, the J end by 0 bases, with 11 bases between. CDR1 and CDR2 from the germline V gene are MGHDK and SYGVNS. CDR3: CASSENRASSGNTIYF. CDR3 in DNA: TGTGCCAGCAGTGAAAACAGGGCATCCTCTGGAAACACCATATATTTT. Full variable domain (outside the CDR3, taken from reference TRBV25-1 and TRBJ1-3): EADIYQTPRYLVIGTGKKITLECSQTMGHDKMYWYQQDPGMELHLIHYSYGVNSTEKGDLSSESTVSRIRTEHFPLTLESARPSHTSQYLCASSENRASSGNTIYFGEGSWLTVV.

CDR3 sequence reads: CASSSLARGDYGYTF. CDR3 nucleotide sequence: TGTGCCAGCAGCTCACTTGCACGGGGGGACTATGGCTACACCTTC. V is TRBV11-2 and J is TRBJ1-2; maybe TRBD1 (5 bases). CDR3 length: 15 amino acids. Germline CDR1 SGHAT, CDR2 FQNNGV. V gave up 4 bases and J gave up 3 bases, with 15 bases separating them.

V is TRBV6-1 and J is TRBJ2-2; 11 nucleotides line up with TRBD2. Germline CDR1 MNHNS, CDR2 SASEGT. The CDR3 extends over 14 amino acids. Losses at the gene ends were 9 bases for V and 7 bases for J; bases not matched to a gene: 7. CDR3 in amino acids: CARTTSGTIGELFF. CDR3 bases: TGTGCCAGGACGACTAGCGGGACAATCGGGGAGCTGTTTTTT.

This chain links TRBV5-1 with TRBJ1-1; D perhaps matches TRBD1 (5 bases). The CDR3 is made up of 16 amino acids. Looked up from germline, CDR1 is SGHRS and CDR2 is YFSETQ. The V and J ends lost 0 bases and 0 bases respectively, with 12 bases between them. The CDR3 DNA reads TGCGCCAGCAGCTTGGGGACAACCCATATGAACACTGAAGCTTTCTTT. Translating gives CASSLGTTHMNTEAFF.

The chain employs TRBV2 and TRBJ2-1, with 9 bases identical to TRBD1. Germline values: CDR1 SNHLY, CDR2 FYNNEI. The CDR3 is made up of 15 amino acids. V shed 7 bases, J shed 5 bases, and the junction held 9 bases outside the gene matches. CDR3 residues: CASTDRGRRDNEQFF. The CDR3 DNA follows: TGTGCCAGCACGGACAGGGGACGAAGGGACAATGAGCAGTTCTTC.

The rearrangement joins TRBV19 to TRBJ2-1; a weak D match, TRBD2 (5 bases). This CDR3 has 13 amino acids. Germline-derived CDR1 and CDR2 are LNHDA and SQIVND (reference sequence). Deletions cut 5 bases from V and 3 bases from J, with 8 bases between. The CDR3 bases are TGTGCCAGTAGTCCCCGGGGCTACAATGAGCAGTTCTTC. Protein sequence: CASSPRGYNEQFF. Based on the CDR3 plus reference TRBV19 and TRBJ2-1, the full variable domain is DGGITQSPKYLFRKEGQNVTLSCEQNLNHDAMYWYRQDPGQGLRLIYYSQIVNDFQKGDIAEGYSVSREKKESFPLTVTSAQKNPTAFYLCASSPRGYNEQFFGPGTRLTVL.

The genes are TRBV7-9 and TRBJ2-6, with a weak D call TRBD1 (5 bases). Trimming left V 7 bases short and J 2 bases short, with 6 bases between. Germline values: CDR1 SEHNR, CDR2 FQNEAQ (reference sequence). This CDR3 has 13 amino acids. Here the CDR3 reads CASKQAGANVLTF. The CDR3 bases are TGTGCCAGCAAACAGGCTGGGGCCAACGTCCTGACTTTC.

The count of this clone is one. The chain couples TRBV7-8 to TRBJ2-3; D is perhaps TRBD1 (5 bases). The germline V gene has CDR1 SGHVS and CDR2 FQNEAQ. Trimming shortened V by 5 bases and J by 8 bases, and 11 bases separated the two germline ends. The CDR3 sequence is 12 residues long. The CDR3 is CASSASQGTQYF. The CDR3 DNA sequence: TGTGCCAGCAGCGCCTCCCAGGGTACGCAGTATTTT.

The gene calls are TRBV6-6 and TRBJ2-5, with D perhaps matching TRBD1 (6 bases). The J call is uncertain, as TRBJ2-7 better fits the DNA end. CDR1 MNHNY and CDR2 SVGAGI come from the germline V gene (reference sequence). The CDR3 runs 13 residues. CDR3 in amino acids: CASFAGVYDEQYF. CDR3 DNA sequence: TGTGCCAGTTTCGCAGGGGTTTACGACGAGCAGTACTTC.

CDR3 region: CASSATGRGDGGYTF. The DNA for the CDR3 is TGTGCCAGCAGCGCAACGGGCAGGGGTGACGGTGGCTACACCTTC. The genes are TRBV9 and TRBJ1-2, with D maybe TRBD1 (6 bases). In germline, CDR1 is SGDLS, CDR2 YYNGEE. CDR3 size: 15 residues. V lost 3 bases, J lost 7 bases, and 19 bases lay in between.

This sequence joins TRBV2 and TRBJ2-1; maybe TRBD1 (6 bases). This CDR3 has 15 residues. Germline values: CDR1 SNHLY, CDR2 FYNNEI. Trimming stripped 5 bases from V and 6 bases from J, with 17 bases between. The CDR3 DNA follows: TGTGCCAGCAGTTCGCAGGGGTATACGAGCAATGAGCAGTTCTTC. It yields the protein CASSSQGYTSNEQFF.

The V gene is TRBV27, the J gene TRBJ2-2, with D perhaps matching TRBD1 (5 bases). V lost 5 bases to trimming and J lost 4 bases, with 17 bases between them. CDR3 length equals 16 residues. CDR1 is MNHEY, CDR2 SMNVEV, per germline (reference sequence). In DNA, the CDR3 is TGTGCCAGCAGTATAGGGGCCCGTCTGGGCACCGGGGAGCTGTTTTTT. This sequence encodes CASSIGARLGTGELFF.

V is TRBV19 and J is TRBJ1-1; TRBD1 aligns across 7 bases. This CDR3 comprises 14 residues. Germline trimming cut 2 bases from V and 3 bases from J; bases unmatched to any gene: 3. The germline gives CDR1 LNHDA, CDR2 SQIVND (reference sequence). CDR3 residues: CASSIPGTDTEAFF. DNA of the CDR3: TGTGCCAGTAGTATACCCGGGACAGACACTGAAGCTTTCTTT.

The rearrangement joins TRBV5-1 to TRBJ1-2; D is unclear. Trimming removed 3 bases at V and 1 base at J, with 7 bases between. This CDR3 contains 13 residues. CDR1 is SGHRS and CDR2 is YFSETQ in the germline V gene. CDR3 loop: CASSSSGNYGYTF. As DNA, the CDR3 is TGCGCCAGCAGCTCCAGCGGTAACTATGGCTACACCTTC.

The CDR3 spells CASSLVGLGVSYEQYF. CDR3 DNA sequence: TGTGCCAGCAGCTTGGTTGGGTTGGGCGTAAGCTACGAGCAGTACTTC. V is TRBV5-6 and J is TRBJ2-7; unclear D gene. Trimming stripped 0 bases from V and 3 bases from J, with 16 bases between. The V gene's germline CDR1 is SGHDT and CDR2 YYEEEE. The CDR3 consists of 16 residues. Drawing the rest from reference TRBV5-6 and TRBJ2-7, the complete variable domain is DAGVTQSPTHLIKTRGQQVTLRCSPKSGHDTVSWYQQALGQGPQFIFQYYEEEERQRGNFPDRFSGHQFPNYSSELNVNALLLGDSALYLCASSLVGLGVSYEQYFGPGTRLTVT.

This chain connects TRBV30 to TRBJ1-2; D gene uncertain. There are 13 residues in the CDR3. The germline V gene encodes CDR1 GTSNPN and CDR2 SVGIG (reference sequence). Trimming cost V 2 bases and J 8 bases, with 15 bases left between them. This CDR3 reads CAWSRLWDEGYTF. The DNA for the CDR3 is TGTGCCTGGAGTCGACTATGGGATGAGGGCTACACCTTC.

This chain joins TRBV18 and TRBJ1-2; 7 bases align to TRBD1. The CDR3 is 15 residues long. Germline lookup yields CDR1 KGHSH and CDR2 LQKENI. V trimming: 3 bases; J trimming: 2 bases; junction bases outside the gene matches: 6. For the CDR3, the DNA is TGTGCCAGCTCACCGACCTCGGGACAGAACTATGGCTACACCTTC. It encodes CASSPTSGQNYGYTF.

Only a few counts were recorded for this clone. The V gene is TRBV10-3, the J gene TRBJ1-1, with 9 bases lining up with TRBD1. After removal of 6 bases from V and 3 bases from J, the junction contained 8 bases not matched to a gene. CDR3 length: 15 amino acids. Germline V gene sequence: CDR1 ENHRY, CDR2 SYGVKD. CDR3 DNA sequence: TGTGCCATCAGGCTCACAGGGGGCGCCTACACTGAAGCTTTCTTT. Residues: CAIRLTGGAYTEAFF.

Turning to this clone: Distinct nucleotide sequences in the sample also encode this CDR3. CDR3 nucleotides: TGTGCCAGCAGCCTGGATGGAGGACAGGGAGGGGACGAGCAGTACTTC. This gives the protein CASSLDGGQGGDEQYF. The rearrangement uses TRBV11-3 and TRBJ2-7, with TRBD1 as a possible D gene (8 bases). The CDR3 sequence is 16 residues long. V was shortened by 5 bases and J by 5 bases, with 22 bases between the two germline ends. The germline V gene has CDR1 SGHNT and CDR2 YENEEA.

This clone was seen once. This chain uses TRBV6-5 with TRBJ1-2; 8 bases map to TRBD1. The germline gives CDR1 MNHEY, CDR2 SVGAGI. This CDR3 is built from 13 residues. Trimming cost V 9 bases and J 7 bases; bases outside gene matches: 10. The CDR3 region is CASWRGQESGYTF. The CDR3, as DNA: TGTGCCAGTTGGCGGGGACAGGAATCTGGCTACACCTTC.

CDR3 loop: CASSLEAQGYGYTF. CDR3 DNA sequence: TGTGCCAGCAGCTTAGAGGCACAGGGCTATGGCTACACCTTC. V is TRBV7-6 and J is TRBJ1-2; D might be TRBD1 (6 bases). The length of the CDR3 is 14 residues. The germline V and J ends were trimmed by 1 base and 4 bases, with 10 bases remaining between them. Germline lookup yields CDR1 SGHVS and CDR2 FNYEAQ.